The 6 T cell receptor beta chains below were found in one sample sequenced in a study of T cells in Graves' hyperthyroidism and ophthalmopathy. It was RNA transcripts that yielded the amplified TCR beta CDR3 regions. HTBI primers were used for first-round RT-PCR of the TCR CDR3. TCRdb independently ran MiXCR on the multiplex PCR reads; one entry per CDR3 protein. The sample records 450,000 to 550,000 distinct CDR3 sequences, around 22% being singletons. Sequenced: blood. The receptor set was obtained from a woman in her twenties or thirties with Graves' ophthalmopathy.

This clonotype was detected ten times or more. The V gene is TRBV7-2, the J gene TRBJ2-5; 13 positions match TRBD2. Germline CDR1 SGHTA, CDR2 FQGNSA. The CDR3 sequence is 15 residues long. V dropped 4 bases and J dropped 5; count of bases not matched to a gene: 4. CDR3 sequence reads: CASSSRLAGGETQYF. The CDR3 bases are TGTGCCAGCAGCTCCCGACTAGCGGGGGGCGAGACCCAGTACTTC.

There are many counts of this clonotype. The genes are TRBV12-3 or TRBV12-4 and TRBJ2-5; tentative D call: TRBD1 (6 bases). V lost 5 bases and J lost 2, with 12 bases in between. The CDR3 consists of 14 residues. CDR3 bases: TGTGCCAGCAGTCAGAGCGGACAGCAAGAGACCCAGTACTTC. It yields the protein CASSQSGQQETQYF.

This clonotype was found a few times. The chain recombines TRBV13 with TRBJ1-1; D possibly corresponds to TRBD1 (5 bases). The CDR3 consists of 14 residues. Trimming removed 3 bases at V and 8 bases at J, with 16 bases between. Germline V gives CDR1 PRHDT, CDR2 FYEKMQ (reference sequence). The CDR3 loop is CASSFRTGQQEAFF. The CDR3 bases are TGTGCCAGCAGCTTCCGAACAGGCCAACAAGAAGCTTTCTTT. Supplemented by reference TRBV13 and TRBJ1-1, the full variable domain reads AAGVIQSPRHLIKEKRETATLKCYPIPRHDTVYWYQQGPGQDPQFLISFYEKMQSDKGSIPDRFSAQQFSDYHSELNMSSLELGDSALYFCASSFRTGQQEAFFGQGTRLTVV.

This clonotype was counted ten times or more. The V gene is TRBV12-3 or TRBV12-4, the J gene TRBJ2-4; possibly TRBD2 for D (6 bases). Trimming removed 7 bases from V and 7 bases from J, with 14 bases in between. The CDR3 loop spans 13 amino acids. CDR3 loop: CASKLYSGNIQYF. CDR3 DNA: TGTGCCAGCAAGTTGTATAGCGGCAACATTCAGTACTTC.

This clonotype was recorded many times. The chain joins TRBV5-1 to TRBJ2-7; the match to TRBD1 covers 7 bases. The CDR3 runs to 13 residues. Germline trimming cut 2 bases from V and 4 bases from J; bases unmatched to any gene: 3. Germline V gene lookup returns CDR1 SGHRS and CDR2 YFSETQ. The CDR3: CASSFVTGYEQYF. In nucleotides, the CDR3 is TGCGCCAGCAGCTTTGTGACAGGGTACGAGCAGTACTTC. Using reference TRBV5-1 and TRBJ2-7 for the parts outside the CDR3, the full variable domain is KAGVTQTPRYLIKTRGQQVTLSCSPISGHRSVSWYQQTPGQGLQFLFEYFSETQRNKGNFPGRFSGRQFSNSRSEMNVSTLELGDSALYLCASSFVTGYEQYFGPGTRLTVT.

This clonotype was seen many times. For the CDR3, the DNA is TGCAGTGCTAGTCGGTTCCCGCTGAACACTGAAGCTTTCTTT. As protein: CSASRFPLNTEAFF. The V gene is TRBV20-1, the J gene TRBJ1-1; D is unclear. The V gene lost 3 bases and the J gene lost 0 bases, with 11 bases spanning the gap. Germline V gene data show CDR1 as DFQATT and CDR2 as SNEGSKA (reference sequence). This CDR3 is built from 14 residues.